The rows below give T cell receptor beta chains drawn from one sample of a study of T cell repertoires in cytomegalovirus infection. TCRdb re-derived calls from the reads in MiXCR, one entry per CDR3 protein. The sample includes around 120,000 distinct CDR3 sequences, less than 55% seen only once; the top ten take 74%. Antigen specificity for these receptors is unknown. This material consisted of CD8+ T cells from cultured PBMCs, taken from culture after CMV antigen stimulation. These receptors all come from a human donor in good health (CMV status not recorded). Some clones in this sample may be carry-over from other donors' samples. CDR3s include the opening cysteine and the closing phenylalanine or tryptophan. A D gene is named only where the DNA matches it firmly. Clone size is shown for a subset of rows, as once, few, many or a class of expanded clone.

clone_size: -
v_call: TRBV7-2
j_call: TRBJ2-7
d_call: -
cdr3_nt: TGTGCCAGCAGCTTAGAGCGGCAGTTCCCCTGCGAGCAGTACTTC
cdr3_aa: CASSLERQFPCEQYF

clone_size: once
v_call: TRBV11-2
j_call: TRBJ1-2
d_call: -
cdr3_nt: TGTGCCAGCAGTGGGGGTGGAGCGGCACCTAACTATGGCTACACCTTC
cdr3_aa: CASSGGGAAPNYGYTF

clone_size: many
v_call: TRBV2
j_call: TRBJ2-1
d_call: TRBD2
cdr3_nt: TGTGCCAGCAGTGAAATAGGTGGGGGACTAGCGGGGAGCAATGAGCAGTTCTTC
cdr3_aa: CASSEIGGGLAGSNEQFF

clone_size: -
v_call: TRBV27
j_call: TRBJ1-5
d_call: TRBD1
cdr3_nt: TGTGCCAGCAGTTTATCGGGACAGAATCAGCCCCAGCATTTT
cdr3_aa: CASSLSGQNQPQHF

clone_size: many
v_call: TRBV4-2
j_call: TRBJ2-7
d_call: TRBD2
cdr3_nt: TGTGCCAGCAGCCAAGGCGGGGAGGGCTGGCAGTACTTC
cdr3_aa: CASSQGGEGWQYF

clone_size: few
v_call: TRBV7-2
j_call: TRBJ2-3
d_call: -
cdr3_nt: TGTGCCAGCAGCTACCATCCCCCGACTAGGCCGGTTACAGATACGCAGTATTTT
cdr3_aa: CASSYHPPTRPVTDTQYF

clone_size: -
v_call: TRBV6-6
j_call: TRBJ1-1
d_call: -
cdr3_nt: TGTGCCAGCAGTTACTTTCGCGTGAACACTGAAGCTTTCTTT
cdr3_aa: CASSYFRVNTEAFF

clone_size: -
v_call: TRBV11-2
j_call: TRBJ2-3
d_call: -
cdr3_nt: TGTGCCAGCAGCCCCTATGGGCTAACTAGCACAGATACGCAGTATTTT
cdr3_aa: CASSPYGLTSTDTQYF

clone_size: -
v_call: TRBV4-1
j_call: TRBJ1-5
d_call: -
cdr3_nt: TGCGCCAGCAGCCAAGAAAACAGGGCCAATCAGCCCCAGCATTTT
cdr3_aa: CASSQENRANQPQHF

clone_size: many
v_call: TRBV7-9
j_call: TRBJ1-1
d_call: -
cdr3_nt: TGTGCCAGCAGCTCGATCAGATGGACGTCCGATGAAGCTTTCTTT
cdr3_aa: CASSSIRWTSDEAFF

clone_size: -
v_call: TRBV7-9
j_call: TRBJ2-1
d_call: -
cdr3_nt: TGTGCCAGCAGCTTAGATGGAGGTTTCAGCAATGAGCAGTTCTTC
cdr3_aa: CASSLDGGFSNEQFF

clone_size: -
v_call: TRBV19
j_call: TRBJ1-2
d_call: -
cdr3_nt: TGTGCCAGTAGTAGGAGACAACAGCAGAATAACTATGGCTACACCTTC
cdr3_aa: CASSRRQQQNNYGYTF

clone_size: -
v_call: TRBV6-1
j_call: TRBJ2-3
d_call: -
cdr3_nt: TGTGCCAGCAGTGAGTCGGGTTACCCCACAGATACGCAGTATTTT
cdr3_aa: CASSESGYPTDTQYF

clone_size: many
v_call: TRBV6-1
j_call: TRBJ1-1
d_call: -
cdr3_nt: TGTGCCAGCAGTGGGGCTGCGTGGGGTGGGAACACTGAAGCTTTCTTT
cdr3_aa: CASSGAAWGGNTEAFF

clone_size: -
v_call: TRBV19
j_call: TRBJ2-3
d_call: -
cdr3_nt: TGTGCCAGTAGTATTGTCACAGGAGATACGCAGTATTTT
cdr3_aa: CASSIVTGDTQYF

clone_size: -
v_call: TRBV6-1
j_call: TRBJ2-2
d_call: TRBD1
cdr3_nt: TGTGCCAGCAGAGTTACTTTGGGACAGCCAACCGGGGAGCTGTTTTTT
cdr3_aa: CASRVTLGQPTGELFF

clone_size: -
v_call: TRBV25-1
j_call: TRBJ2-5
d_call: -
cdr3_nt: TGTGCCAGCATAGAGGGTCCACTCGGGACCCAGTACTTC
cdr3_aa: CASIEGPLGTQYF

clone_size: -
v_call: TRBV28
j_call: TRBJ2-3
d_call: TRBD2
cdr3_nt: TGTGCCAGCAGTCCCGAGCGGGGGGGCTGGACAGATACGCAGTATTTT
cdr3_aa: CASSPERGGWTDTQYF

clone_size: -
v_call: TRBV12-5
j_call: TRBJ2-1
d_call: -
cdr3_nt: TGTGCTAGTGGTTTGCCTCCCGAGCTTTATAGTTACAATGAGCAGTTCTTC
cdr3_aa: CASGLPPELYSYNEQFF

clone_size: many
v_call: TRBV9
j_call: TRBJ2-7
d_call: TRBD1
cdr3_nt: TGTGCCAGCAGCGGGAGACAGGGCAACATGAACGAGCAGTACTTC
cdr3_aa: CASSGRQGNMNEQYF

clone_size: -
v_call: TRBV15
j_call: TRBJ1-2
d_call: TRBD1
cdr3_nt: TGTGCCACCAGCCTGACAGGGGGCGACGGCTACACCTTC
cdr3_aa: CATSLTGGDGYTF

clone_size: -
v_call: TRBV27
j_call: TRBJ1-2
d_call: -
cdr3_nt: TGTGCCAGCAGTTTTGGGCAGTTCTATGGCTACACCTTC
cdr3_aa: CASSFGQFYGYTF

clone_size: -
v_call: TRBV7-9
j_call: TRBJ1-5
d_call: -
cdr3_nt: TGTGCCAGCAGCGGCCAGGGGAACAATCAGCCCCAGCATTTT
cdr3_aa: CASSGQGNNQPQHF

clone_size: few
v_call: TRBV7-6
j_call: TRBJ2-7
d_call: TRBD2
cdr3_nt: TGTGCCAGCAGCTTAGGTGGACTAGCGGGGGGATCCTACGAGCAGTACTTC
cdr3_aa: CASSLGGLAGGSYEQYF

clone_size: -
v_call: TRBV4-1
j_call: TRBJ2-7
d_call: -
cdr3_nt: TGCGCCAGCAGCCAGGGGACACGGTTCTACGAGCAGTACTTC
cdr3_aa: CASSQGTRFYEQYF

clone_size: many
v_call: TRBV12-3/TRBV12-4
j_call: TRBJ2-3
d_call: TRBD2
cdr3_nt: TGTGCCAGCAGTTCAGGACTAGCGGGTCCGACTAGCACAGATACGCAGTATTTT
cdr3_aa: CASSSGLAGPTSTDTQYF

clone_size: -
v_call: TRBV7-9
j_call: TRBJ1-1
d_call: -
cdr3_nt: TGTGCCAGCAGCCCACCTATGACAATTTGGGCTTTCTTT
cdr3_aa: CASSPPMTIWAFF

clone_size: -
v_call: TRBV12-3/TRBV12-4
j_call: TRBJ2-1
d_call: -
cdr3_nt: TGTGCCAGCAGCCCGTCCGTAAGCGGGCCCAATGAGCAGTTCTTC
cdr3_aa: CASSPSVSGPNEQFF

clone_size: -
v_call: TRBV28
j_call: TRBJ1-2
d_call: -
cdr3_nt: TGTGCCAGCAGTTTCGGCGGCTATGGCTACACCTTC
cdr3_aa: CASSFGGYGYTF

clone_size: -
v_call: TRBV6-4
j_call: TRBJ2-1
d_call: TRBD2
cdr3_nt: TGTGCCAGCAGTGACGGGCGGGGGAGCTCCTACAATGAGCAGTTCTTC
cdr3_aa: CASSDGRGSSYNEQFF